Reported below is one TCR beta chain. The entry originates in a study of beta chain features in type 1 diabetes. It was via CD45RO/CCR7/CD25/CD127/CD95/CD27 that CD4+ naive, central memory, regulatory and stem cell-like memory cells were sorted. V gave up 8 bases and J gave up 16 bases; unmatched junction bases: 9. CDR3 length equals 11 residues. Per the germline V gene, CDR1 is KGHSH and CDR2 is LQKENI. Expressed TCRB transcripts were sequenced after all isolated RNA was converted to cDNA. Sequenced by immunoSEQ multiplex PCR; TCRdb stores in-frame clones only, minus some. The repertoire holds roughly 500,000 clones, with approximately 28% as singletons.

The V and J genes are TRBV18 and TRBJ2-1, with 9 nucleotides matching TRBD1. Input material: naive CD4+ T cells from blood. This sequence was found in a man between 18 and 29 years old in good health. CDR3 loop: CASGTGTGPFF. As DNA, the CDR3 is TGTGCCAGCGGGACCGGGACAGGGCCTTTCTTC.